These 3 T cell receptor beta chains were sequenced from one sample in a study of T cell repertoires in cytomegalovirus infection. MiXCR was run by TCRdb on the reads, yielding one entry per CDR3 protein. The top ten hold roughly 50% of the sample, which has some 270,000 distinct CDR3 sequences, about 17% seen once. Specimen: CD8+ T cells from PBMCs. These receptors were taken from a human donor in good health (CMV status not recorded). Some clones in this sample may be carry-over from other donors' samples.

This clonotype was picked up a small number of times. V gene TRBV12-3 or TRBV12-4 combines with J gene TRBJ1-6; D possibly corresponds to TRBD1 (5 bases). V gave up 8 bases and J gave up 7 bases, with 12 bases separating them. The CDR3 runs 13 residues. CDR3 sequence: CASSGGGNSPLHF. The CDR3 DNA sequence: TGTGCCAGCTCCGGGGGGGGAAATTCACCCCTCCACTTT.

This clonotype has ten or more counts. The chain recombines TRBV4-1 with TRBJ1-5, with D possibly being TRBD1 (6 bases). This CDR3 is built from 16 residues. V gave up 0 bases and J gave up 5 bases, with 14 bases separating them. CDR1 MGHRA and CDR2 YSYEKL come from the germline V gene. This CDR3 is CASSQDGAGDDQPQHF. CDR3 DNA sequence: TGCGCCAGCAGCCAAGATGGGGCAGGGGACGATCAGCCCCAGCATTTT.

This clonotype was seen repeatedly, ten times or more. The rearrangement joins TRBV11-2 to TRBJ2-1; 8 positions match TRBD2. This CDR3 spans 16 amino acids. Germline CDR1 SGHAT, CDR2 FQNNGV. The V segment lost 1 base and the J segment 4 bases; nucleotides outside the gene matches: 6. The CDR3 bases are TGTGCCAGCAGCTTAGGGAGCGGGGGTTATTACAATGAGCAGTTCTTC. Protein sequence: CASSLGSGGYYNEQFF. The complete variable domain, with remaining parts taken from reference TRBV11-2 and TRBJ2-1, reads EAGVAQSPRYKIIEKRQSVAFWCNPISGHATLYWYQQILGQGPKLLIQFQNNGVVDDSQLPKDRFSAERLKGVDSTLKIQPAKLEDSAVYLCASSLGSGGYYNEQFFGPGTRLTVL.